The 5 T cell receptor beta chains listed next were all sequenced from one sample in a study of shared clonotypes between healthy human individuals. The data were produced by immunoSEQ multiplex PCR, yet TCRdb's version contains in-frame clones alone and is incomplete. The data show 660,000 or so clones, with approximately 96% seen just once and about 0.12% held by the top ten. Naive CD8 populations comprised CD45RO-negative cells positively selected for CCR7, excluding terminally differentiated effector memory CD45RA+ cells. The sample was naive CD8+ T cells sorted from blood. These TCRs come from a woman in her twenties or thirties in good health.

J is TRBJ2-3 and V is TRBV19, with a tentative D call TRBD2 (5 bases). V was shortened by 5 bases and J by 2 bases, with 14 bases between the two germline ends. CDR1 is LNHDA and CDR2 is SQIVND in the germline V gene (reference sequence). This CDR3 comprises 15 residues. DNA of the CDR3: TGTGCCAGTAGTTTCGGTCCGGGGAACACAGATACGCAGTATTTT. This codes for CASSFGPGNTDTQYF.

This chain connects TRBV28 to TRBJ2-1; D is possibly TRBD1 (5 bases). Germline V gene data show CDR1 as MDHEN and CDR2 as SYDVKM. CDR3 length: 16 residues. The V and J ends lost 5 bases and 0 bases respectively, with 14 bases between them. The CDR3 spells CASSATGFGSYNEQFF. Written as DNA, the CDR3 is TGTGCCAGCAGTGCAACAGGATTTGGCTCCTACAATGAGCAGTTCTTC. The full variable domain, its missing parts supplied by reference TRBV28 and TRBJ2-1, is DVKVTQSSRYLVKRTGEKVFLECVQDMDHENMFWYRQDPGLGLRLIYFSYDVKMKEKGDIPEGYSVSREKKERFSLILESASTNQTSMYLCASSATGFGSYNEQFFGPGTRLTVL.

The CDR3 bases are TGTGCCAGCAGTTTACTCGACGAGCAGTACTTC. Amino acids: CASSLLDEQYF. The rearrangement joins TRBV28 to TRBJ2-7; D gene uncertain. This CDR3 region has 11 residues. CDR1 is MDHEN, CDR2 SYDVKM, per germline. V was pared by 2 bases and J by 5 bases, with 4 bases between.

The J gene is TRBJ1-2, the V gene TRBV19, with 7 positions matching TRBD1. CDR1 LNHDA and CDR2 SQIVND come from the germline V gene (reference sequence). CDR3 size: 14 residues. The junction had 12 bases not matched to a gene; V was cut back by 10 bases and J by 4 bases. CDR3 amino acids: CATEFPGTAYGYTF. For the CDR3, the DNA is TGTGCCACCGAATTTCCCGGGACAGCCTATGGCTACACCTTC.

The chain combines TRBV28 with TRBJ1-1; D unresolved. V dropped 5 bases and J dropped 4 bases, with 17 bases sitting between them. CDR1 is MDHEN, CDR2 SYDVKM, per germline. This CDR3 has 15 amino acids. The CDR3 protein is CASSPFQAGPTEAFF. Written as DNA, the CDR3 is TGTGCCAGCAGTCCTTTCCAGGCGGGTCCCACTGAAGCTTTCTTT. The whole variable domain, remainder taken from reference TRBV28 and TRBJ1-1, is DVKVTQSSRYLVKRTGEKVFLECVQDMDHENMFWYRQDPGLGLRLIYFSYDVKMKEKGDIPEGYSVSREKKERFSLILESASTNQTSMYLCASSPFQAGPTEAFFGQGTRLTVV.